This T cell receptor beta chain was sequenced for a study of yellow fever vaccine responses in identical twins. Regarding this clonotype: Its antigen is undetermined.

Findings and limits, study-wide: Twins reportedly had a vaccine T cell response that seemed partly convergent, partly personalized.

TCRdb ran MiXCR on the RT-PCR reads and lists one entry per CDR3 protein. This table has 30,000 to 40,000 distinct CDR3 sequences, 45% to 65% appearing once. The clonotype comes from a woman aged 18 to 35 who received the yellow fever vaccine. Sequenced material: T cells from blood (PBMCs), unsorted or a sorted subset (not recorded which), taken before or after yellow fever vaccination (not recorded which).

The CDR3 DNA reads TGTGCCAGCAGCCGGGGACTAGCGGTCGACACCGGGGAGCTGTTTTTT. Protein: CASSRGLAVDTGELFF. This chain connects TRBV3-1 to TRBJ2-2; 11 nucleotides match TRBD2. Germline V lookup: CDR1 LGHDT, CDR2 YNNKEL (reference sequence). V trimming: 4 bases; J trimming: 3 bases; junction bases outside the gene matches: 4. The CDR3 runs to 16 residues.